This T cell receptor beta chain comes out of a study of cytomegalovirus exposure and HLA in healthy donors (TCRdb year 2017). About the investigation overall: An earlier analysis of roughly 630 of the donors reported 276 Gb of sequence data and some 120 million unique TCR beta sequences from about 179 million T cells. Donor age, sex, ethnicity and CMV serostatus were collected together with the repertoire data. A later genetic analysis used genome-wide SNP genotypes for about 60% of the 666 donors, treating that subset as a discovery cohort. To decide whether each TCR beta V gene segment behaved as functional or pseudogenic, an earlier analysis of approximately 600 of the donors relied on high-throughput TCR beta sequencing. Rather than using new phenotypic data, the later analysis identified candidate immune exposures from TCR beta sequences and from how often those sequences occurred across donors. The study aimed to test whether cataloging public T cell receptors could reveal signatures of past pathogen exposure. Along with the roughly 710-subject first cohort, a separate validation cohort of over a hundred different subjects was used. An early release that covered 500 to 800 HLA-typed donors contained around 330 gigabases of sequencing data and about 84 million unique TCR sequences. Typing coverage varied by locus: 629-630 donors for A, B, C, DRB1 and DQB1; roughly 520 for DQA1; more than 600 for DPA1; under 490 for DPB1. The T cell repertoires of several hundred subjects were profiled by immunosequencing and related to cytomegalovirus serostatus. In a later analysis, previously published TCR beta repertoires from 550 to 750 donors were re-analyzed and high-resolution HLA genotyping was added so that TCR occurrence patterns could be studied. Of the roughly 400 genotyped donors, about 80% fell in the genetic ancestry cluster associated with self-reported Caucasian donors. Among several hundred genotyped donors of the cohort, an average of around 250,000 unique TCR beta nucleotide sequences was sequenced per donor, of which approximately 19% were non-productive. Four to six DR-DQ haplotypes were handled as single units for association and clustering, since linkage in the cohort was strong. HLA typing included class I and class II loci at four-digit resolution. Every discovery cohort repertoire had been produced on one sequencing platform. To predict cytomegalovirus infection status, the study brought together high-throughput TCR immunosequencing, statistical association of individual TCRs with disease status, and machine learning.

Libraries were constructed by the immunoSEQ multiplex PCR assay. For the multiplex PCR, a mixture combining 60 forward primers for TCR Vbeta segments and 13 reverse primers for TCR Jbeta segments was used. The CDR3 region of rearranged TCR beta genes was amplified from genomic DNA by a multiplex PCR assay. On the Illumina HiSeq System, the amplified TCR beta libraries were sequenced as 87-base-pair reads. For the original study's pipeline: A later analysis counted 75 million to 100 million unique TCR beta chains across the 550 to 750 repertoires, and 9 million to 14 million of these chains were shared by at least two donors. A nearest-neighbor algorithm error-corrected the raw reads and collapsed the reads into unique sequences, merging closely related sequences to remove PCR and sequencing errors. V, D and J gene segments were assigned by aligning CDR3 sequences to IMGT reference sequences. For a sequence to be retained, at least a six-nucleotide match to both a V gene segment and a J gene segment was required. A rearrangement counted as productive if the CDR3 had no stop codons and remained in frame with V and J, and every other rearrangement counted as non-productive. CDR3 was defined by IMGT convention, running from the second conserved V-encoded cysteine to the conserved J-encoded phenylalanine. In an earlier analysis of some 550 of the donors, sequences lacking an unambiguous match to a single V gene segment were excluded. In an earlier analysis of a few hundred of the donors, V segments were called functional above 56.7% productive rearrangements and were called segregating when the between-donor standard deviation exceeded 5%. A statistical classification framework was built for diagnosing cytomegalovirus status from the catalog of TCR beta chain sequences. A later analysis assigned V and J genes by comparing TCR nucleotide sequences with IMGT/GENE-DB human TR gene sequences. A later analysis assigned CDR3 sequences and most-parsimonious VDJ recombination scenarios with the TCRdist pipeline. In a later analysis, each TCR beta chain was defined by its CDR3 amino acid sequence together with its V-gene family, and reads without a unique V-gene family were excluded. A later analysis removed 592 highly shared, low-generation-probability nucleotide sequences to deal with suspected cross-contamination and a sequencing artifact. In a later analysis, a clonal expansion index for each public chain was calculated from normalized within-repertoire ranks of inferred template counts. In a later analysis, generation probabilities were computed with a VDJ recombination model fitted to out-of-frame rearrangements, and the resulting probabilities were checked against IGoR. Hypergeometric tests were used in a later analysis to score TCR-TCR, TCR-HLA and TCR-CMV co-occurrence, with a repertoire-size bias correction applied to the TCR pairs. False discovery rates were estimated in a later analysis by permuting HLA or CMV assignments 20 times. In a later analysis, co-occurring TCRs were grouped using DBSCAN, with TCRdist sequence similarity added in when clustering inside HLA-allele-positive subsets. Co-occurrence clustering excluded repertoires with fewer than 30,000 or more than 120,000 public chains, plus five with anomalous nucleotide sharing. TCRdb took over this immuneACCESS table, retaining in-frame rearrangements with V and J assigned. Such tables are incomplete; in checked studies, under half of the missing clones stem from an unresolved V gene, and the remainder is unexplained. Clonal size and the V and J genes are those of that table, whereas D and trimming came from the DNA. Across this sample there are 110,000 to 150,000 clones, with over 60% seen only once. Approximately 2% of the sample belongs to the ten largest clones.

Beyond this particular receptor, the publication reports: In the study, around 150 TCR beta chains were listed as associated with cytomegalovirus. Some IMGT-functional V segments, including TRBV6-2 and TRBV6-3, could not be distinguished by the 87-base-pair reads and were therefore excluded. In vitro tests confirmed that a few of the cytomegalovirus-associated TCR beta chains recognize cytomegalovirus antigens. For the cohort, immune exposure information was limited to CMV serostatus. A further reported finding was that TCR beta sequences accurately predicted the HLA-A and HLA-B alleles for most subjects in the first cohort. According to a later analysis, most CMV-associated TCR beta chains appeared to be HLA-restricted, and the HLA associations seemed to be driven largely by CMV exposure. Several of the top co-occurrence clusters appeared to be linked to parvovirus B19, influenza, CMV and Epstein-Barr virus, according to a later analysis. A group of highly shared sequence variants was considered likely to be a technical artifact of the sequencing pipeline. In both the original and validation cohorts, the classifier was reported to diagnose cytomegalovirus status with high specificity and sensitivity. When HLA alleles, especially DR and DQ, strongly co-occurred, TCR associations were difficult to assign to individual alleles. Because counts were too low, some 16 rarely observed V segments, including chromosome 9 orphons, were excluded from the earlier analysis of roughly 580 of the donors. A later analysis associated 16,951 TCR beta sequences with specific HLA alleles at a false discovery rate of 0.05. Correlated functional status among segregating V segments might be attributable to linkage disequilibrium, but an unknown experimental factor could not be ruled out. According to a later genetic analysis, donors in an Asian-associated ancestry cluster had fewer N-insertions in productive TCRs than the approximately 670-donor mean. Sequencing depth was assumed to be roughly uniform across donors in the presence/absence analyses, though that assumption may not hold. The authors suggested that the approach could potentially be extended to other disease states and immunological phenotypes. V-gene and J-gene trimming of TCR beta chains was associated with a missense DCLRE1C variant in a later genetic analysis, and the association was replicated in an independent cohort. Compared with equally common non-associated chains, HLA-associated TCR beta chains in a later analysis were more clonally expanded and had lower generation probabilities. Most TCR sequences were observed very rarely across donors, whereas some public TCRs were present in many individuals. An earlier analysis of approximately 590 of the donors showed that most TCR beta V segments appeared in productive rearrangements either about 87% or about 30% of the time, which broadly matched IMGT annotations. In a later analysis, the rate of TCR association differed among HLA loci, with DRB1 alleles having the most associated TCRs and HLA-C alleles having the fewest. This cohort had only TCR beta chains sequenced, and the lack of alpha or paired-chain data limited which features could be detected. Because some donors lacked HLA typing at each locus, the association tests relied only on the typed subset.

In total, more than 500 healthy bone marrow donors made up the cohort. At the time of sampling, all cohort members were nominally healthy, though unrecorded immune exposures were likely present. The donor tested CMV seronegative, placing the donor among the 350 to 400 seronegative members of the cohort. Every donor gave a peripheral blood sample, and the peripheral blood mononuclear cells from that sample were used for TCR beta sequencing. The Qiagen DNeasy Blood Extraction Kit was used to extract genomic DNA from the blood cell samples. The CDR3 covers 15 residues, taking in both the cysteine and the phenylalanine. The kept DNA is CDR3 alone, 45 bases in frame from the first base. CDR1 SNHLY and CDR2 FYNNEI are derived from the germline V gene. This clone has just one count. The clone's antigen remains unknown. At one of its ends the junction is not consistent with the germline gene, which may arise from a read error.

Sequencing input: PBMCs. The receptor was isolated from a man aged 35 to 55 in good health and CMV-seronegative. The chain is assembled from TRBV2 and TRBJ1-2; perhaps TRBD1 is the D gene, with 6 bases matching. The sequenced DNA: TGTGCCAGCAAAGAGGCCCCACAGGGAACATATGGCTACCCCTTC. Its coded protein is CASKEAPQGTYGYPF.